This T cell receptor (beta chain) originates from a study of shared clonotypes between healthy human individuals (dated by TCRdb to about 2020). About the full investigation: Three men and a couple of women, aged 18 to 49 years, made up the cohort. Per donor, three plates each were used for CD4 naive and CD4 memory, two for CD8 naive, and one for CD8 memory. To estimate repertoire size and how much clonotype sharing occurs between individuals, the study deeply sequenced the blood TCR repertoires of a handful of healthy adults. Libraries were prepared and TCR repertoires were sequenced by different laboratories using diverse techniques, in order to increase sequencing depth and limit assay-specific biases. Leukapheresis yielded between about 0.9 and 9.5 billion PBMCs per donor.

What the authors observed across the whole study: Naive subsets generally had larger estimated clonotype richness than memory subsets did. Sharing across several donors was observed for about 4.8% of naive CD4, over 3% of naive CD8, 2.3% of memory CD4, and around 0.44% of memory CD8 clonotypes. Compared with non-shared clonotypes, the clonotypes found in all four sorted-subset donors had higher generation probabilities. The small number of donors limited the genetic and exposure-history diversity represented. Pairwise subsampling indicated that sequencing depth was expected to affect the degree of clonotype sharing among donors. Incomplete sequencing was indicated by rarefaction of sorted-subset datasets, despite the large sequencing depth. Sampling was limited to blood, and TCR repertoires in tissue likely differ from TCR repertoires in blood.

The donors were healthy, HIV-negative adults who had no recently reported acute infections or vaccinations. All donors were Caucasian adults living in Nashville, Tennessee, USA. CD4+ T cells were enriched through magnetic negative selection, after which naive cells were positively selected on CD45RA and the remaining negative fraction served as the memory subset. Blood was obtained by leukapheresis, after which PBMCs were separated by Ficoll-Histopaque density gradient centrifugation and cryopreserved in liquid nitrogen vapor phase. Purity and quantity of every magnetically sorted T cell population were checked by analytical flow cytometry. Genomic DNA was isolated from every sorted fraction and measured by UV absorbance on a Nanodrop 2000c. TCR CDR3 regions were amplified from genomic DNA by multiplex PCR using the deep immunoSEQ assay. For each cell subset, the extracted genomic DNA was distributed evenly across all wells of several immunoSEQ 96-well plates, and each plate served as one replicate. For sorted subsets, about 220 ng of genomic DNA, equivalent to 30,000 or so T cell genomes, went into each replicate PCR. Purified libraries were measured with a Qubit 3.0 fluorometer, size-checked on a Bioanalyzer 2100, and measured again with the KAPA Library Quantification kit. Every immunoSEQ 96-well plate was sequenced on a separate single-read 150-cycle Illumina NextSeq 550 flow cell. As for how the authors treated the data: Because only junctional sequences without quality scores were contained in the immunoSEQ output, filtering matching that applied to full-length reads could not be performed. To assign V/J genes and CDR3, sequences were annotated using PyIR, a Python wrapper for IgBLAST v1.9, with IMGT germline references. Reads were filtered out if the reads had weak V/J assignments (E-value above 1e-6), no CDR3, stop codons, out-of-frame junctions, or ambiguous translated residues. V3J clonotypes were defined as sequences sharing an identical inferred V gene, J gene, and CDR3 amino acid sequence. The percentage overlap between two repertoires was calculated by dividing the number of shared unique clonotypes by the size of the smaller repertoire. Three approaches were used to assess repertoire richness: RTK rarefaction, the Chao1 estimator, and Recon v2.1 estimates of unobserved clonotypes. Generation probabilities were computed with OLGA for all TCRbeta clonotypes obtained by the gDNA method from several donors. TCRdb provides this immuneACCESS table in a form limited to in-frame rearrangements. Some clones are lacking; in checked studies, under half of them reflect an unresolved V gene, and why the rest are absent is not known. The DNA gave D and trimming, while V, J and clone size come from that table. Present in this sample are approximately 740,000 clones, approximately 79% of which were seen just once. The biggest ten clones account for about 1.8% of the sample.

This clone showed up just once. No cognate antigen has been identified for it. Base qualities are not recorded, but no much larger clone differs from it by a single base. Taken from cysteine to phenylalanine, the CDR3 has 20 residues. Only the CDR3 part of the read is kept: 60 bases, read in frame from the first base. From a lookup of the germline V gene, CDR1 and CDR2 are SGDLS and YYNGEE. V and J lose 2 bases and 0 bases, and a span of 25 bases separates them. The sequence was collected from a woman between 25 and 40 years old in good health. The specimen was memory CD4+ T cells sorted from blood. This specimen's cell subset or site label, per the study, means: CD45RA-negative fraction. The receptor chain draws on TRBV9 and TRBJ2-3; the D region may be TRBD1 or TRBD2, each matching 5 bases equally. The CDR3 in this case is CASSVTTQGTRITSTDTQYF. The nucleotide sequence is TGTGCCAGCAGCGTGACTACTCAGGGAACACGGATCACTAGCACAGATACGCAGTATTTT.